Each of the 2 T cell receptor beta chains below was sequenced from the same sample in a study of regulatory T cells in long-lasting Graves disease. Documented time point: newly diagnosed GD, antithyroid drugs for less than 3 months. PBMC-extracted RNA yielded the TCR library. Both iRepertoire HTBI primers and Arm-PCR of CDR3 regions were used to build the TCR beta libraries. TCRdb itself ran the multiplex PCR reads through MiXCR, one entry per CDR3 protein. The profile shows around 400,000 distinct CDR3 sequences, 10% to 15% of them singletons. These records were also assigned to another study, of T cells in Graves' hyperthyroidism and ophthalmopathy.

Sample: peripheral blood mononuclear cells (PBMCs), taken at new diagnosis, from a patient treated with antithyroid drugs. All receptors come from a woman aged 18-29 years with Graves disease.

Many counts were recorded for this clonotype. The gene calls are TRBV29-1 and TRBJ1-1, with 7 bases fitting TRBD1. CDR3 length: 14 residues. Trimming removed 3 bases from V and 5 bases from J; junction bases left unmatched: 9. Germline loops: CDR1 SQVTM, CDR2 ANQGSEA. This CDR3 reads CSVDPDRVVTEAFF. In DNA form, the CDR3 reads TGCAGCGTTGACCCCGACAGGGTTGTGACTGAAGCTTTCTTT.

There are many counts of this clonotype. The rearrangement joins TRBV12-3 or TRBV12-4 to TRBJ1-5; D uncertain. The CDR3 loop spans 12 amino acids. Trimming pared 6 bases from V and 6 bases from J, leaving 9 bases between. Here the CDR3 reads CASRTGAQPQHF. The CDR3 nucleotides read TGTGCCAGCAGAACGGGTGCTCAGCCCCAGCATTTT.